The 21 T cell receptor beta chains listed next were all sequenced from one sample in a study of blood T cell repertoires in COVID-19. Clones were sequenced by immunoSEQ multiplex PCR, and TCRdb holds only the in-frame ones, with some missing. This table has a few hundred thousand clones, around 82% appearing once. Sequenced input: peripheral blood. The receptors come from a woman younger than 30 with acute or convalescent COVID-19.

There are a few counts of this clone. The V gene is TRBV10-2, the J gene TRBJ1-2, with 9 nucleotides matching TRBD1. CDR1 is WSHSY, CDR2 SAAADI, per germline. The CDR3 is 15 amino acids. Trimming at V came to 2 bases and at J to 5 bases, leaving 6 bases not matched to a gene. For the CDR3, the DNA is TGCGCCAGCAGTGAGGTTACCGGGACAGGGTATGGCTACACCTTC. Translated, it gives CASSEVTGTGYGYTF.

The rearrangement links TRBV7-3 to TRBJ2-5; 9 bases are shared with TRBD2. Germline assignment: CDR1 SGHTA and CDR2 FQGTGA. The CDR3 loop spans 17 amino acids. V shed 5 bases and J 0 bases; nucleotides not matched to a gene: 10. CDR3 bases: TGTGCCAGCAGCCCCGGGCGGGCTAGCGGGAACCAAGAGACCCAGTACTTC. Protein: CASSPGRASGNQETQYF.

The chain employs TRBV19 and TRBJ2-2; 14 positions agree with TRBD2. The germline gives CDR1 LNHDA, CDR2 SQIVND (reference sequence). The CDR3 covers 18 residues. V was clipped by 3 bases and J by 2 bases; unmatched bases: 5. The chain's CDR3 is CASSIPGLAGANTGELFF. DNA of the CDR3: TGTGCCAGTAGTATCCCGGGACTAGCGGGAGCTAACACCGGGGAGCTGTTTTTT.

Turning to this clone: This specimen includes other DNA sequences encoding the same CDR3. The rearrangement uses TRBV11-3 and TRBJ1-2; 8 bases align to TRBD1. The junction had 3 bases not matched to a gene; V was cut back by 5 bases and J by 4 bases. The CDR3 length is 13 residues. The germline CDR1 and CDR2 sequences are SGHNT and YENEEA. CDR3 sequence: CASSTDRGYGYTF. In DNA, the CDR3 is TGTGCCAGCAGCACTGACAGGGGCTATGGCTACACCTTC.

This clone was picked up a small number of times. The chain employs TRBV5-1 and TRBJ2-7, with 8 bases that match TRBD2. This CDR3 contains 15 residues. V lost 0 bases and J lost 5; bases outside the gene matches: 7. Germline values: CDR1 SGHRS, CDR2 YFSETQ. The chain's CDR3 is CASSLESSGSHEQYF. Here the CDR3 DNA reads TGCGCCAGCAGCTTGGAGTCGAGCGGGAGCCACGAGCAGTACTTC.

This chain joins TRBV4-1 and TRBJ2-2; tentative D call: TRBD2 (5 bases). The V gene lost 1 base and the J gene lost 1 base, with 10 bases spanning the gap. CDR3 length equals 16 residues. Germline-derived CDR1 and CDR2 are MGHRA and YSYEKL. The CDR3 coding sequence is TGCGCCAGCAGCCAAGCGGACTTCTGGAACACCGGGGAGCTGTTTTTT. The encoded protein is CASSQADFWNTGELFF.

This clone has just a few counts. The chain's CDR3 is CASSITYSNQPQHF. CDR3 bases: TGTGCCAGTAGTATAACCTATAGCAATCAGCCCCAGCATTTT. The rearrangement uses TRBV19 and TRBJ1-5; D uncertain. The CDR3 runs 14 residues. The V and J ends lost 2 bases and 0 bases respectively, with 5 bases between them. The germline CDR1 and CDR2 sequences are LNHDA and SQIVND (reference sequence).

The chain is built from TRBV5-8 and TRBJ1-5; TRBD1 matches 7 bases. The CDR3 length is 18 residues. V gave up 6 bases and J gave up 2 bases; unmatched junction bases: 17. Looked up from germline, CDR1 is SGHTS and CDR2 is YDEGEE. Here the CDR3 DNA reads TGTGCCAGCACCTTCTTAATAATAAATACAGGGGGCAATCAGCCCCAGCATTTT. Encoded protein: CASTFLIINTGGNQPQHF.

V is TRBV4-3 and J is TRBJ2-1, with 8 bases aligning to TRBD2. V shed 1 base, J shed 7 bases, and the junction held 6 bases outside the gene matches. Germline lookup yields CDR1 LGHNA and CDR2 YSLEER. The CDR3 extends over 15 amino acids. The CDR3 coding sequence is TGCGCCAGCAGCCAAGGTTTTGCGGGAGGTAATGAGCAGTTCTTC. Translation gives CASSQGFAGGNEQFF.

This clone has a count of ten or more. The V and J genes are TRBV6-2 or TRBV6-3 and TRBJ1-2; D perhaps matches TRBD1 (6 bases). With 3 bases removed from V and 3 bases from J, the gap between germline ends came to 8 bases. The CDR3 loop spans 13 amino acids. The germline gives CDR1 MNHEY, CDR2 SVGEGT. The CDR3 loop is CASSYRQDYGYTF. DNA for the CDR3: TGTGCCAGCAGTTATCGACAGGACTATGGCTACACCTTC.

This sequence joins TRBV6-5 and TRBJ1-1; 8 nucleotides line up with TRBD1. Trimming cost V 7 bases and J 5 bases; bases outside gene matches: 9. The CDR3 extends over 14 amino acids. Germline loops: CDR1 MNHEY, CDR2 SVGAGI. The CDR3 region has the DNA TGTGCCAGCACCCTGACAGGGGTCGGGACTGAAGCTTTCTTT. As protein: CASTLTGVGTEAFF.

The V and J genes are TRBV6-5 and TRBJ2-7, with 9 bases aligning to TRBD2. Losses at the gene ends were 6 bases for V and 4 bases for J; bases not matched to a gene: 7. CDR1 is MNHEY, CDR2 SVGAGI, per germline. This CDR3 has 14 residues. DNA of the CDR3: TGTGCCAGCAGGGGACTAGCTGGGGGATACGAGCAGTACTTC. As protein: CASRGLAGGYEQYF.

The genes are TRBV7-8 and TRBJ2-5; TRBD2 aligns across 11 bases. The ends lost 5 bases at V and 4 bases at J; junction bases unmatched: 6. The CDR3 sequence is 15 residues long. The germline CDR1 and CDR2 sequences are SGHVS and FQNEAQ. In nucleotides, the CDR3 is TGTGCCAGCAGCCCCACTAGCGGGAGCGGAGAGACCCAGTACTTC. The encoded protein is CASSPTSGSGETQYF.

The rearrangement links TRBV18 to TRBJ1-2; 8 bases line up with TRBD1. The germline V gene encodes CDR1 KGHSH and CDR2 LQKENI. The V segment lost 3 bases and the J segment 4 bases; nucleotides outside the gene matches: 4. This CDR3 has 14 residues. CDR3 coding DNA: TGTGCCAGCTCACCTTGGACAGGGTCCTATGGCTACACCTTC. Residues: CASSPWTGSYGYTF.

The rearrangement links TRBV7-6 to TRBJ2-5, with D unresolved. The CDR3 contains 16 residues. CDR1 and CDR2 from the germline V gene are SGHVS and FNYEAQ. Trimming took off 2 bases at V and 5 bases at J, with 18 bases between the two ends. CDR3 sequence: CASSLSPLGARETQYF. CDR3 nucleotides: TGTGCCAGCAGCTTATCCCCTCTAGGAGCGCGGGAGACCCAGTACTTC.

The CDR3 is CASATRRGAGNTIYF. The CDR3 DNA reads TGTGCCAGTGCCACGAGGCGGGGAGCTGGAAACACCATATATTTT. The gene calls are TRBV19 and TRBJ1-3; D call uncertain. The V and J ends lost 8 bases and 2 bases respectively, with 16 bases between them. In germline, CDR1 is LNHDA, CDR2 SQIVND (reference sequence). The CDR3 totals 15 residues.

The chain has TRBV5-1 and TRBJ1-6, with 7 bases lining up with TRBD1. Germline CDR1 is SGHRS and CDR2 is YFSETQ. The CDR3 consists of 16 residues. J gave up 8 bases and V 3 bases, and 11 bases lay outside the gene matches. CDR3: CASSSLRRDSDSPLHF. CDR3 DNA: TGCGCCAGCAGCTCACTACGCCGGGACAGCGATTCACCCCTCCACTTT.

V and J are TRBV4-3 and TRBJ1-2; maybe TRBD1 (6 bases). The V gene's germline CDR1 is LGHNA and CDR2 YSLEER. V was cut by 0 bases and J by 4 bases, with 15 bases left in between. CDR3 length: 16 amino acids. The CDR3 loop reads CASSQDGWGPSYGYTF. CDR3 DNA: TGCGCCAGCAGCCAAGATGGGTGGGGGCCGAGCTATGGCTACACCTTC.

This chain links TRBV15 with TRBJ2-1; D might be TRBD1 (5 bases). The V gene's germline CDR1 is LNHNV and CDR2 YYDKDF (reference sequence). This CDR3 region has 15 residues. Trimming took 0 bases from V and 7 from J, leaving 13 bases between them. CDR3 nucleotide sequence: TGTGCCACCAGCAGAGATAGGGGTTTTGGTAATGAGCAGTTCTTC. It specifies CATSRDRGFGNEQFF.

This chain uses TRBV11-2 with TRBJ2-7; 7 bases fit TRBD2. The length of the CDR3 is 14 residues. The V segment lost 5 bases and the J segment 6 bases; nucleotides outside the gene matches: 10. Germline V gene data show CDR1 as SGHAT and CDR2 as FQNNGV. CDR3 amino acids: CASSLGGGLSEQYF. CDR3 sequence (DNA): TGTGCCAGCAGCCTTGGGGGAGGGTTGTCCGAGCAGTACTTC.

This clone has just one count. The V and J genes are TRBV7-9 and TRBJ1-2; 9 bases align to TRBD1. This CDR3 has 15 amino acids. J was trimmed by 2 bases and V by 5 bases; bases with no gene match: 6. Germline lookup yields CDR1 SEHNR and CDR2 FQNEAQ (reference sequence). CDR3 in amino acids: CASSQGQGINYGYTF. The CDR3 DNA follows: TGTGCCAGCAGCCAAGGACAGGGGATCAACTATGGCTACACCTTC.